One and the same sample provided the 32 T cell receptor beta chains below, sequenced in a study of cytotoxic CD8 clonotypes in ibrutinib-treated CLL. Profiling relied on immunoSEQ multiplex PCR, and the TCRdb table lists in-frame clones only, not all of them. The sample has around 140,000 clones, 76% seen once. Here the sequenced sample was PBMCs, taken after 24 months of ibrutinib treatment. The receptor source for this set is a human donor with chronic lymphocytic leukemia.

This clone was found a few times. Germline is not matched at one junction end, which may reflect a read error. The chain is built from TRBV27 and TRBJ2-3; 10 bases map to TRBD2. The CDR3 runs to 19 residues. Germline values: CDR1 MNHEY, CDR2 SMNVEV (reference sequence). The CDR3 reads CASSLRASGSSLGTYTQYF. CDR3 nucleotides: TGTGCCAGCAGTTTACGGGCTAGCGGGAGCTCCCTAGGCACATATACGCAGTATTTT.

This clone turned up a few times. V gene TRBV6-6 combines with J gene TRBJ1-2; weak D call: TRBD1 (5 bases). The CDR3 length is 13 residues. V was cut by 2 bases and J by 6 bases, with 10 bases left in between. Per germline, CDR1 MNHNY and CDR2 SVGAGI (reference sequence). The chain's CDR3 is CASSYGEGNGYTF. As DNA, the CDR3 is TGTGCCAGCAGTTACGGTGAGGGGAATGGCTACACCTTC.

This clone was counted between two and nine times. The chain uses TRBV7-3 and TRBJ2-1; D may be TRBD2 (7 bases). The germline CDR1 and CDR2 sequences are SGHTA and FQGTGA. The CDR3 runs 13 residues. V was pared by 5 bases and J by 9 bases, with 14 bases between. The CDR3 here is CASSPGGAGEQFF. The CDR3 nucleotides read TGTGCCAGCAGCCCTGGGGGGGCGGGTGAGCAGTTCTTC.

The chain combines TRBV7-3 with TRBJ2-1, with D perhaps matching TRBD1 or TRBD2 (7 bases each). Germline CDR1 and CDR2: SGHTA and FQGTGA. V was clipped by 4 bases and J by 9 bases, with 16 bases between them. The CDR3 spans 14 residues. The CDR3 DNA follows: TGTGCCAGCAGCTCCCCATCAGGGGGGGGTGAGCAGTTCTTC. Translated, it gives CASSSPSGGGEQFF.

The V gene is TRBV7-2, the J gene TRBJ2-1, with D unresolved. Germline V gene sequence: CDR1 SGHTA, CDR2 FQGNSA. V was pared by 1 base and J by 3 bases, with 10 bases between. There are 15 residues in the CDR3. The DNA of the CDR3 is TGTGCCAGCAGCTTAGTGGGTGCGGACTACAATGAGCAGTTCTTC. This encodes CASSLVGADYNEQFF.

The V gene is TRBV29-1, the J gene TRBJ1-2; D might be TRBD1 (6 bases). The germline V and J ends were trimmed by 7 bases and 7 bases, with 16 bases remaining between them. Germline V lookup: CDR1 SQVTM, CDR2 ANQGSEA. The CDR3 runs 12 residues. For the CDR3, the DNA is TGCAGCGCCGCGAGGGCAGGGGTTGGCTACACCTTC. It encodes CSAARAGVGYTF. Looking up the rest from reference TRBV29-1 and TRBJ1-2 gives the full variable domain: SAVISQKPSRDICQRGTSLTIQCQVDSQVTMMFWYRQQPGQSLTLIATANQGSEATYESGFVIDKFPISRPNLTFSTLTVSNMSPEDSSIYLCSAARAGVGYTFGSGTRLTVV.

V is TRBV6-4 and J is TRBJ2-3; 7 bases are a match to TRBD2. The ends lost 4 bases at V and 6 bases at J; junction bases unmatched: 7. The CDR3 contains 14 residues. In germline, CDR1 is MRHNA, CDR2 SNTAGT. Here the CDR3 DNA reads TGTGCCAGCAGTGCGGTCGCCGGGGGGGATACGCAGTATTTT. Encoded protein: CASSAVAGGDTQYF.

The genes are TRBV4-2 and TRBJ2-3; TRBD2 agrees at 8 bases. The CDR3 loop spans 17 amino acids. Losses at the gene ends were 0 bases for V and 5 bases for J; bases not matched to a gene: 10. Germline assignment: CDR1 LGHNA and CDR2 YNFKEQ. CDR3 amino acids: CASSQDPGGDTIDTQYF. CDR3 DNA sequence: TGTGCCAGCAGCCAAGATCCGGGGGGGGACACCATAGATACGCAGTATTTT.

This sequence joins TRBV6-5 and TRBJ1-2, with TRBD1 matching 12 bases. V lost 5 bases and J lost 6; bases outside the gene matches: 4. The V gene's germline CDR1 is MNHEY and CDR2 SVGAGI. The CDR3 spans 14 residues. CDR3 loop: CASSPGTGGDGYTF. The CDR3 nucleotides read TGTGCCAGCAGTCCCGGGACAGGGGGCGATGGCTACACCTTC.

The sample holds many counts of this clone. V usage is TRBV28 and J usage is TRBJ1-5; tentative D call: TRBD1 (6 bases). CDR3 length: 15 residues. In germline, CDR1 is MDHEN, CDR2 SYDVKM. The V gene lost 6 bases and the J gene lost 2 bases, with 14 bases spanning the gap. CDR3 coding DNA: TGTGCCAGCAGAATTCAGGGGTTCGGCAATCAGCCCCAGCATTTT. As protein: CASRIQGFGNQPQHF.

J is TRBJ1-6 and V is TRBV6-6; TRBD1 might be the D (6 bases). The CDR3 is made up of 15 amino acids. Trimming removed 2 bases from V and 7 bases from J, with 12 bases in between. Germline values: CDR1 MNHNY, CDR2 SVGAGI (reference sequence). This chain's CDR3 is CASSYRGGRNSPLHF. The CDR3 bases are TGTGCCAGCAGTTACAGGGGGGGGCGGAATTCACCCCTCCACTTT.

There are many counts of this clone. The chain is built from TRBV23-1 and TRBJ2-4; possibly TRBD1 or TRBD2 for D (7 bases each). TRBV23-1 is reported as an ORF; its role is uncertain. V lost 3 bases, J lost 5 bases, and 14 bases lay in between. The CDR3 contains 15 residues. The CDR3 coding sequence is TGCGCCAGCAGTCACCCCAGGGGGGGGGAAAACATTCAGTACTTC. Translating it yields CASSHPRGGENIQYF.

The CDR3: CASAAGTRLTLGETQYF. The CDR3 nucleotides are TGTGCTAGTGCTGCCGGGACTAGGTTGACCCTCGGGGAGACCCAGTACTTC. The chain couples TRBV12-5 to TRBJ2-5, with TRBD2 matching 8 bases. Germline V gives CDR1 LGHNT, CDR2 FRNRAP. J gave up 5 bases and V 7 bases, and 18 bases lay outside the gene matches. The CDR3 consists of 17 residues.

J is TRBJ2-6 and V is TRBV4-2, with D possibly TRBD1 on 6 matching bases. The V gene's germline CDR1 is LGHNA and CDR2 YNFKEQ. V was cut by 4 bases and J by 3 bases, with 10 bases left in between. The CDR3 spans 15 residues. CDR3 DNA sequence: TGTGCCAGCAGCCCACAGGGTAATGGGGCCAACGTCCTGACTTTC. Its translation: CASSPQGNGANVLTF.

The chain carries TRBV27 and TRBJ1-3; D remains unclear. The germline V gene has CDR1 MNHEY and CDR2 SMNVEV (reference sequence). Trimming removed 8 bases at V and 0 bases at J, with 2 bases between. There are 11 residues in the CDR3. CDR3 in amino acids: CASHSGNTIYF. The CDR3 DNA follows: TGTGCCAGCCACTCTGGAAACACCATATATTTT.

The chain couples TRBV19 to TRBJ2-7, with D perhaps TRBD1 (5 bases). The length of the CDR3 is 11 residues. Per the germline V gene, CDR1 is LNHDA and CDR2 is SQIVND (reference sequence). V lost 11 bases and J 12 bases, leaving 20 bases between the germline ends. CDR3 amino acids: CASLGLRAPYF. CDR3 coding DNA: TGTGCCTCACTGGGGCTCCGGGCGCCGTACTTC.

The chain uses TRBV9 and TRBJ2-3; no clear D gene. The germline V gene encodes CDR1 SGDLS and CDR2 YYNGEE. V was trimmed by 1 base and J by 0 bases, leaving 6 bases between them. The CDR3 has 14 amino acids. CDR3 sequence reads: CASSVSPSTDTQYF. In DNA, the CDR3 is TGTGCCAGCAGCGTATCCCCCAGCACAGATACGCAGTATTTT. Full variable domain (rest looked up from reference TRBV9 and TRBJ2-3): DSGVTQTPKHLITATGQRVTLRCSPRSGDLSVYWYQQSLDQGLQFLIQYYNGEERAKGNILERFSAQQFPDLHSELNLSSLELGDSALYFCASSVSPSTDTQYFGPGTRLTVL.

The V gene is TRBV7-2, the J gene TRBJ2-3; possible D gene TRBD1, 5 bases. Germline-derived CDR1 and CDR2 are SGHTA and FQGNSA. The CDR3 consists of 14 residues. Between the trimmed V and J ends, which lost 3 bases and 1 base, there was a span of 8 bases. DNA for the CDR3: TGTGCCAGCAGCTTCCAGGGTGGCACAGATACGCAGTATTTT. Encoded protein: CASSFQGGTDTQYF.

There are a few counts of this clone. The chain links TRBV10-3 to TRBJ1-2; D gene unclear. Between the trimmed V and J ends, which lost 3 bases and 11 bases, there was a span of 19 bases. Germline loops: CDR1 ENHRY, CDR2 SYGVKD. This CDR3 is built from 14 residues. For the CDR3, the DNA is TGTGCCATCAGTGACCCAACTCGACCCGGCGGGTACACCTTC. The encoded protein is CAISDPTRPGGYTF.

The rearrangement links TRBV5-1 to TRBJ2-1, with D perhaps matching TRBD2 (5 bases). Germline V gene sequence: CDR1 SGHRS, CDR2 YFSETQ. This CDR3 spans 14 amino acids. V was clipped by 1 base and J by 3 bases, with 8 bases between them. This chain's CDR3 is CASSLMSGYNEQFF. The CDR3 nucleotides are TGCGCCAGCAGCTTGATGAGCGGCTACAATGAGCAGTTCTTC.

The CDR3 loop is CASSHESASSTDTQYF. The CDR3, as DNA: TGCGCCAGCAGCCACGAGAGCGCGTCTAGCACAGATACGCAGTATTTT. V gene TRBV4-3 combines with J gene TRBJ2-3; D remains unclear. The CDR3 has 16 amino acids. Between the trimmed V and J ends, which lost 3 bases and 0 bases, there was a span of 13 bases. Germline V lookup: CDR1 LGHNA, CDR2 YSLEER.

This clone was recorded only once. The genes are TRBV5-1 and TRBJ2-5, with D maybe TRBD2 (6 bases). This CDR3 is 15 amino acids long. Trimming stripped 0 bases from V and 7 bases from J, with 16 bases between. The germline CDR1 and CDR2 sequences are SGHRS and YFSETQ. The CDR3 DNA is TGCGCCAGCAGCTTGGATATGTGGGAGGTGGGGACCCAGTACTTC. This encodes CASSLDMWEVGTQYF.

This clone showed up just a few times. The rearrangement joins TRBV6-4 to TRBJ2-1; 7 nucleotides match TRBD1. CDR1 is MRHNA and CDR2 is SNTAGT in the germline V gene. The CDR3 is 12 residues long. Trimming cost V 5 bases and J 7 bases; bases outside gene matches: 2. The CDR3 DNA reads TGTGCCAGCAGTCCACAGGGGAATGAGCAGTTCTTC. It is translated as CASSPQGNEQFF.

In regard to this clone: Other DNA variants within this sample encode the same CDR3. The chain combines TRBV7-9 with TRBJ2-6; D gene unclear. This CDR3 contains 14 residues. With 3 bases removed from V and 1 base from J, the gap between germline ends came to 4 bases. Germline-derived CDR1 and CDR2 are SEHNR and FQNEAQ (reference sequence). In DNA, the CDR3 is TGTGCCAGCAGCTTGGGGTCTGGGGCCAACGTCCTGACTTTC. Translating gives CASSLGSGANVLTF.

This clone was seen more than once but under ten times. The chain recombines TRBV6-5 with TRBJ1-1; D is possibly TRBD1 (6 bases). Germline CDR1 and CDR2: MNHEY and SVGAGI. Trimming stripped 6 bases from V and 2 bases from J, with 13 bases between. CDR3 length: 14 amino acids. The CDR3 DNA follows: TGTGCCAGCAGCCCCTGGGGGCCAAACACTGAAGCTTTCTTT. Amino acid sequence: CASSPWGPNTEAFF.

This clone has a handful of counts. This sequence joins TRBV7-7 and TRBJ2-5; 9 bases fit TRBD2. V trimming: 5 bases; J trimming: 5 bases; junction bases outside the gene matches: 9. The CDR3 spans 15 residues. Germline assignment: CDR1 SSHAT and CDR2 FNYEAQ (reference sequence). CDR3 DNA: TGTGCCAGCAGCCCCGGGACTAGCACTTTCGAGACCCAGTACTTC. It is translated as CASSPGTSTFETQYF.

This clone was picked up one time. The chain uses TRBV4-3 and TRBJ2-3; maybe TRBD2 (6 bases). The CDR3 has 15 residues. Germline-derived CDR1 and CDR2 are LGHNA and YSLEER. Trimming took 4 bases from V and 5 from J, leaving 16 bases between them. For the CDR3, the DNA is TGCGCCAGCAGCCGCAGGTGGGCGGGGCAAGATACGCAGTATTTT. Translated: CASSRRWAGQDTQYF.

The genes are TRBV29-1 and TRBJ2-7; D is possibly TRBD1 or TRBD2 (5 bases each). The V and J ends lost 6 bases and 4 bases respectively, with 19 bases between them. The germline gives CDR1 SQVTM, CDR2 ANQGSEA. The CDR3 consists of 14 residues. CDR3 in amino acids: CSVGTHLTAYEQYF. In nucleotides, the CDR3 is TGCAGCGTGGGGACCCACCTGACGGCTTACGAGCAGTACTTC.

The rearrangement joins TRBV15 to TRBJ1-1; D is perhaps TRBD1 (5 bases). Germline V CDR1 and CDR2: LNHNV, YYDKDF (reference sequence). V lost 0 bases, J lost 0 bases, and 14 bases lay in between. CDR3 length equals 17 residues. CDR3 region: CATSRDHLGRVNTEAFF. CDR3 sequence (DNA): TGTGCCACCAGCAGAGATCATTTGGGCAGGGTGAACACTGAAGCTTTCTTT.

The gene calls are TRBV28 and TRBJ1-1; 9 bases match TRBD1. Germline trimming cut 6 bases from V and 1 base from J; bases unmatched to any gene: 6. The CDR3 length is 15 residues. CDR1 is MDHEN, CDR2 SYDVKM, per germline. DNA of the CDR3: TGTGCCAGCAGACTACAGGGGGCTGGGAACACTGAAGCTTTCTTT. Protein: CASRLQGAGNTEAFF.

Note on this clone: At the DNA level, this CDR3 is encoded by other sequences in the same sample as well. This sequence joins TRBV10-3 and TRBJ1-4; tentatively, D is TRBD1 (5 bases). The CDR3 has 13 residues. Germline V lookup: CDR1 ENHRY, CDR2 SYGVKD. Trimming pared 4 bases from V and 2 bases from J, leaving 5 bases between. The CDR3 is CAISGGTNEKLFF. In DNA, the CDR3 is TGTGCCATCAGTGGGGGCACTAATGAAAAACTGTTTTTT.

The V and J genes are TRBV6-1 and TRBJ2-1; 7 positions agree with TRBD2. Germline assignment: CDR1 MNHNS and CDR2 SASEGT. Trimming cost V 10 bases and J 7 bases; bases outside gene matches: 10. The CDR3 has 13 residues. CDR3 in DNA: TGTGCCACCAACTTAGCGGGCCTTAATGAGCAGTTCTTC. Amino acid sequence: CATNLAGLNEQFF.